The following is a TCR beta chain sequence with its context. This record belongs to a study of Graves' ophthalmopathy and Graves' hyperthyroidism. RNA transcripts were the source from which TCR beta CDR3 regions were amplified. An opening RT-PCR round employed HTBI primers and preceded a second-round multiplex PCR. One entry per CDR3 protein results from TCRdb running MiXCR on the multiplex PCR reads. The data show more than 1,000,000 distinct CDR3 sequences, less than 45% seen once. Per the germline V gene, CDR1 is MGHRA and CDR2 is YSYEKL. This CDR3 comprises 13 residues. The V gene lost 2 bases and the J gene lost 5 bases, with 10 bases spanning the gap.

Sequencing was performed on peripheral blood or thyroid tissue (not recorded which). The source of this sequence is an adult man with Graves' hyperthyroidism. The chain links TRBV4-1 to TRBJ2-7; maybe TRBD1 (5 bases). CDR3 nucleotide sequence: TGCGCCAGCAGCCAACAGACAGTTGACGAGCAGTACTTC. Its protein is CASSQQTVDEQYF.